The text below deals with one TCR beta chain. The data were obtained in a study of control samples from healthy donors and cancer patients. The ends were cut back, 6 bases at V and 7 bases at J, with 16 bases in the middle. Germline V gene sequence: CDR1 MNHEY, CDR2 SVGAGI. This CDR3 contains 13 residues. TCRdb's table, derived via immunoSEQ multiplex PCR, lists solely in-frame clones and lacks some. The sample shows around 80,000 clones, more than 70% of them seen only once. The source material was blood. The rearrangement uses TRBV6-5 and TRBJ2-7; the D gene is possibly TRBD1 (5 bases). This sequence originates from a man in his fifties or sixties in good health. This CDR3 is CASSPLGAGEQYF. The CDR3, as DNA: TGTGCCAGCAGCCCCCTCGGCGCAGGGGAGCAGTACTTC.